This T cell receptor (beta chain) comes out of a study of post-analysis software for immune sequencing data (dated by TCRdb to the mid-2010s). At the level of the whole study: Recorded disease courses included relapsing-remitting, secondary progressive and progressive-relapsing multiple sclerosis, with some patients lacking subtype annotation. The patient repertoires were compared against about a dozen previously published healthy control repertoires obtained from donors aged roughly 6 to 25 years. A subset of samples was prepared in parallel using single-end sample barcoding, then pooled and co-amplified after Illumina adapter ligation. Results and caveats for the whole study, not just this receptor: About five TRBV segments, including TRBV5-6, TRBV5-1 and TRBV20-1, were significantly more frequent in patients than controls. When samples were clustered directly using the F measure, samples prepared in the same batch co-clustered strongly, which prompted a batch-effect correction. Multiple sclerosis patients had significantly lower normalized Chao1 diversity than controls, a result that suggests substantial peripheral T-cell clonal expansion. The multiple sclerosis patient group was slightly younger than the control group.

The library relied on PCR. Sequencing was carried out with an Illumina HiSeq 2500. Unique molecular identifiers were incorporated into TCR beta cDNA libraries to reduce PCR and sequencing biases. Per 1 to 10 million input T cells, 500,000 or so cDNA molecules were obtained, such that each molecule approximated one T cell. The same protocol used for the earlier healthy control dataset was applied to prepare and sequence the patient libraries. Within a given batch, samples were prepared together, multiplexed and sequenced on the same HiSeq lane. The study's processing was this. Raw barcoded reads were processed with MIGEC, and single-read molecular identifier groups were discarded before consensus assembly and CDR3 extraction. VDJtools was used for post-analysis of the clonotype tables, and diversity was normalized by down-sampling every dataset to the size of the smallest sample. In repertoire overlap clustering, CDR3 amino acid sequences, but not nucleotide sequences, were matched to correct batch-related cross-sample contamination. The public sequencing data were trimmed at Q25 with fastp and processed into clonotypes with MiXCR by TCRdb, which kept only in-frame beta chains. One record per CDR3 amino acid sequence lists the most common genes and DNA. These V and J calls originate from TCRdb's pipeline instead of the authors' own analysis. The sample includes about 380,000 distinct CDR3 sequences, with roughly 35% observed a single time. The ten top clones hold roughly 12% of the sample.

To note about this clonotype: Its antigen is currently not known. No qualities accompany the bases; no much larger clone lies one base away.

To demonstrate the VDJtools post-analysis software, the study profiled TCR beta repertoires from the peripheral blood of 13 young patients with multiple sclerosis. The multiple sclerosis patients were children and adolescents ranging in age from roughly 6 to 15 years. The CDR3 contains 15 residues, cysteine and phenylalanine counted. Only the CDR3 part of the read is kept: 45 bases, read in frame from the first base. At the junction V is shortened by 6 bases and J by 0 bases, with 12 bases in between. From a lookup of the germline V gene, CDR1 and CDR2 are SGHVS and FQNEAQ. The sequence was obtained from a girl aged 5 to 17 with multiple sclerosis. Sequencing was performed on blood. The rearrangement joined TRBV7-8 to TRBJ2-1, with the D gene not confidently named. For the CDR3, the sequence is CASSSYAISYNEQFF. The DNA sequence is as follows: TGTGCCAGCAGTTCATACGCGATCTCCTACAATGAGCAGTTCTTC.